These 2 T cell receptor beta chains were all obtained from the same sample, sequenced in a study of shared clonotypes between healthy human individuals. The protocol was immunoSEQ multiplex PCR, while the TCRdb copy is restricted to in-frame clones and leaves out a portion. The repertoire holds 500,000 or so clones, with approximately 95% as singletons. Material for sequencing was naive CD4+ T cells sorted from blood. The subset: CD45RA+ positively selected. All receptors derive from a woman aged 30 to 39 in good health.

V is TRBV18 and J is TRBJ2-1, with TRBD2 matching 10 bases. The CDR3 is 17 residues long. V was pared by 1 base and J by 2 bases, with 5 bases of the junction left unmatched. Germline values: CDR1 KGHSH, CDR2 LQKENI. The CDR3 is CASSPLRAGGTYNEQFF. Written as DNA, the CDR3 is TGTGCCAGCTCACCACTCCGAGCGGGAGGGACCTACAATGAGCAGTTCTTC.

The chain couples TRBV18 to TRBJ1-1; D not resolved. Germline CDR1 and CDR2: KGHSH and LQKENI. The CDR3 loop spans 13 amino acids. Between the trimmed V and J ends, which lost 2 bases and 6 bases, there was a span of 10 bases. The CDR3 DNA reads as TGTGCCAGCTCACCAGGGAGGGTGTCTGAAGCTTTCTTT. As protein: CASSPGRVSEAFF. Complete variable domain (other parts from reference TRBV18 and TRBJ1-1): NAGVMQNPRHLVRRRGQEARLRCSPMKGHSHVYWYRQLPEEGLKFMVYLQKENIIDESGMPKERFSAEFPKEGPSILRIQQVVRGDSAAYFCASSPGRVSEAFFGQGTRLTVV.